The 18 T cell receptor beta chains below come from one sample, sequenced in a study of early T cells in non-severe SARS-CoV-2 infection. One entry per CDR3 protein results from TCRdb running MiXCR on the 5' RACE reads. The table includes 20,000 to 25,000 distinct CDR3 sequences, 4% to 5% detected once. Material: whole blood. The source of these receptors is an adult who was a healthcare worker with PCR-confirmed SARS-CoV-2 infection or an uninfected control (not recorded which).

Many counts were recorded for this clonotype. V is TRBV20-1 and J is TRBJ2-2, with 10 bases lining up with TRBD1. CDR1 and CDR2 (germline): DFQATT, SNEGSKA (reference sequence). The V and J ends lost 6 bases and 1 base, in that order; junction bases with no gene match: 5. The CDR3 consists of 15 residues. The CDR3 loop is CSAQDRGRNTGELFF. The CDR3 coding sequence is TGCAGTGCCCAGGACAGGGGGAGGAACACCGGGGAGCTGTTTTTT.

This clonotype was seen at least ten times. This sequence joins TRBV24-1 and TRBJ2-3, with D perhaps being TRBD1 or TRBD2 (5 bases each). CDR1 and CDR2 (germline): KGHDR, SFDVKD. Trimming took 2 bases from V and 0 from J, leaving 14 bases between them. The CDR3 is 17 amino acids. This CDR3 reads CATSDSGTGSSTDTQYF. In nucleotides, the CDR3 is TGTGCCACCAGTGATTCCGGGACGGGCTCTAGCACAGATACGCAGTATTTT.

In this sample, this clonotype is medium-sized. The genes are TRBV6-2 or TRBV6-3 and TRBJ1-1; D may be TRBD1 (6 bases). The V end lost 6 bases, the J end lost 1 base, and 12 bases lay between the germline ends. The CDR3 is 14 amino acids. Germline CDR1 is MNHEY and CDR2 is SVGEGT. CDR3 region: CASRNRVWNTEAFF. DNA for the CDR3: TGTGCCAGCAGGAACAGGGTGTGGAACACTGAAGCTTTCTTT.

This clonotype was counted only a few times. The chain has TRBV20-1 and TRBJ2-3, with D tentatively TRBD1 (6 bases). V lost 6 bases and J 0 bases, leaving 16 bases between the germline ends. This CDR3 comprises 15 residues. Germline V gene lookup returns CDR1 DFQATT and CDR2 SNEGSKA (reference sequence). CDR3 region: CSAHGGRSSTDTQYF. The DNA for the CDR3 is TGCAGTGCCCATGGGGGCCGGTCGAGCACAGATACGCAGTATTTT.

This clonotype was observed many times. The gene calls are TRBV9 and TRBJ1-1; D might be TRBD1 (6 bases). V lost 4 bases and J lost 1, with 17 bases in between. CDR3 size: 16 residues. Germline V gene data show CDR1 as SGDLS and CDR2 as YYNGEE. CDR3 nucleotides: TGTGCCAGCAGCACCGCATACAGGGCCACGAACACTGAAGCTTTCTTT. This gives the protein CASSTAYRATNTEAFF. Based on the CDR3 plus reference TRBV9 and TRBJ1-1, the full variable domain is DSGVTQTPKHLITATGQRVTLRCSPRSGDLSVYWYQQSLDQGLQFLIQYYNGEERAKGNILERFSAQQFPDLHSELNLSSLELGDSALYFCASSTAYRATNTEAFFGQGTRLTVV.

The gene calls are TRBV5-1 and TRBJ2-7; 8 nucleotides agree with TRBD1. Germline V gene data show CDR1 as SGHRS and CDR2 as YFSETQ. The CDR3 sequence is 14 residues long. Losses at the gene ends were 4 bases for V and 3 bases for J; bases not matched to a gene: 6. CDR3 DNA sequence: TGCGCCAGCAGCCCCACAGGGGGTTACTACGAGCAGTACTTC. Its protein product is CASSPTGGYYEQYF.

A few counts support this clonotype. The CDR3 nucleotides are TGTGCCAGCAGTTACTCGAAGGGATACATATATTTT. This codes for CASSYSKGYIYF. The chain is built from TRBV6-5 and TRBJ1-3; no definite D call. Germline CDR1 reads MNHEY; CDR2 reads SVGAGI. Trimming stripped 0 bases from V and 12 bases from J, with 9 bases between. This CDR3 is 12 amino acids long.

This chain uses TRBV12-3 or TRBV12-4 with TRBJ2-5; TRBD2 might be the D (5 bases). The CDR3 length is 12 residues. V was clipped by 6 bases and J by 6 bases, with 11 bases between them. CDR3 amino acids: CASSNRGQTQYF. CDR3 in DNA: TGTGCCAGCAGCAATCGGGGTCAGACCCAGTACTTC.

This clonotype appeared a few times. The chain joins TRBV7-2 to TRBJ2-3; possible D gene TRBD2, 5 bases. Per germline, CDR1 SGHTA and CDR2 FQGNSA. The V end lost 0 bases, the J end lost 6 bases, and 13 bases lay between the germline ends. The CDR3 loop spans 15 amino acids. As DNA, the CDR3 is TGTGCCAGCAGCTTAGCTCCAGCGGAAGCCGATACGCAGTATTTT. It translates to CASSLAPAEADTQYF. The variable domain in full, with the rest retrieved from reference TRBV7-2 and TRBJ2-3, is GAGVSQSPSNKVTEKGKDVELRCDPISGHTALYWYRQSLGQGLEFLIYFQGNSAPDKSGLPSDRFSAERTGGSVSTLTIQRTQQEDSAVYLCASSLAPAEADTQYFGPGTRLTVL.

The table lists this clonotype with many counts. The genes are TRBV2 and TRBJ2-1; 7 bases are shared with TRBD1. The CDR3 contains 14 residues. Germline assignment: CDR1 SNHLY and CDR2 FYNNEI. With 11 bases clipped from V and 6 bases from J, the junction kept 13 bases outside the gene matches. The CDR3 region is CAGGVGGPPNEQFF. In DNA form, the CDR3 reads TGTGCCGGAGGAGTAGGGGGCCCCCCCAATGAGCAGTTCTTC.

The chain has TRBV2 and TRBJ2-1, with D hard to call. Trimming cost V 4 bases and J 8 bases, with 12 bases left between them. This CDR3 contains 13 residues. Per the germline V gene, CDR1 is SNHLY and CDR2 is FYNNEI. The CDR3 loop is CASSVTVLDEQFF. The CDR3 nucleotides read TGTGCCAGCAGTGTAACGGTGCTGGATGAGCAGTTCTTC.

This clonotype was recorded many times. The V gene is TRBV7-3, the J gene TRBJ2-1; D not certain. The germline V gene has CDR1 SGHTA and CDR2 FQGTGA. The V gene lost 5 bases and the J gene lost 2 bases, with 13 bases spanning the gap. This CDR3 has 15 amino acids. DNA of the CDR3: TGTGCCAGCAGCCAGTCGAGAAGTCCCTACAATGAGCAGTTCTTC. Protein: CASSQSRSPYNEQFF.

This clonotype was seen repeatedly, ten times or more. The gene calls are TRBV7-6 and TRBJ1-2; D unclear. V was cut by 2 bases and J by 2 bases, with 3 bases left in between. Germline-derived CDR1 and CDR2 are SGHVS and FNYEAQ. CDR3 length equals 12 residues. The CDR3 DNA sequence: TGTGCCAGCAGCTTAACGAACTATGGCTACACCTTC. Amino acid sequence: CASSLTNYGYTF.

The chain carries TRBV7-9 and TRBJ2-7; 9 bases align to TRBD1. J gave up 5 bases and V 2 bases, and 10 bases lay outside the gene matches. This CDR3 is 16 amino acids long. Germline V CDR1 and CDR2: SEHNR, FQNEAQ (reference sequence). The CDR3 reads CASSLPGTGRSHEQYF. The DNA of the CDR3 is TGTGCCAGCAGCTTACCCGGGACAGGGCGATCCCACGAGCAGTACTTC.

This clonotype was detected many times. The CDR3 loop reads CAVIAGLDTQYF. In nucleotides, the CDR3 is TGTGCCGTCATCGCGGGCCTGGATACGCAGTATTTT. The chain has TRBV6-2 or TRBV6-3 and TRBJ2-3; D perhaps matches TRBD2 (5 bases). Germline V gene data show CDR1 as MNHEY and CDR2 as SVGEGT. V was pared by 11 bases and J by 6 bases, with 15 bases between. This CDR3 contains 12 residues.

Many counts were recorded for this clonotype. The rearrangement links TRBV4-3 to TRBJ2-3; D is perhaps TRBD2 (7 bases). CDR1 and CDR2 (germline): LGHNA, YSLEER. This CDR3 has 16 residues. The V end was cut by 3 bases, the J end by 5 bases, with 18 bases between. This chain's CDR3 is CASSQTLPGGQDTQYF. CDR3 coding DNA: TGCGCCAGCAGCCAGACTCTTCCGGGGGGCCAAGATACGCAGTATTTT.

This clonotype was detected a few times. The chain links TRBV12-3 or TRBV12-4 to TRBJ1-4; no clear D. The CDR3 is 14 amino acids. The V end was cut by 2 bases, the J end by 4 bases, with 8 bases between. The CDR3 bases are TGTGCCAGCAGTTTACCTTCAGTTAATGAAAAACTGTTTTTT. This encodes CASSLPSVNEKLFF.

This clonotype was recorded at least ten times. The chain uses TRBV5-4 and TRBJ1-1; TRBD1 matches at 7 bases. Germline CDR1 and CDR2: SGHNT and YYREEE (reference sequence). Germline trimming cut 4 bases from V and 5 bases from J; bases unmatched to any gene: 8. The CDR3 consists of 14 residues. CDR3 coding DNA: TGTGCCAGCAGCGAACAGGGGCGAGGGACTGAAGCTTTCTTT. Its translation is CASSEQGRGTEAFF. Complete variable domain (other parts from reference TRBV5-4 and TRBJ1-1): ETGVTQSPTHLIKTRGQQVTLRCSSQSGHNTVSWYQQALGQGPQFIFQYYREEENGRGNFPPRFSGLQFPNYSSELNVNALELDDSALYLCASSEQGRGTEAFFGQGTRLTVV.